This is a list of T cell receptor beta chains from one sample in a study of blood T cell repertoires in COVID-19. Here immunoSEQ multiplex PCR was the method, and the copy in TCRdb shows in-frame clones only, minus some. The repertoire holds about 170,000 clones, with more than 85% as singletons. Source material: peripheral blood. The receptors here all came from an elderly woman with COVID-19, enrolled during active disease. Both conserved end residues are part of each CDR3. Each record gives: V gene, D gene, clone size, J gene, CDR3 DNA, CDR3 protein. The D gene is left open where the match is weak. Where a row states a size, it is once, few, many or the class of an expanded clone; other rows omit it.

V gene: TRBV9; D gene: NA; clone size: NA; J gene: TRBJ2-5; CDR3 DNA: TGTGCCAGCAGCGTAGATGGCAGGGCCCTGCAGACCCAGTACTTC; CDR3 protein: CASSVDGRALQTQYF
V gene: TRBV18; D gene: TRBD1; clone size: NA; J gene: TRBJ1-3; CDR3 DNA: TGTGCCAGCTCACCTTACTCCGGGACAGATGGAAACACCATATATTTT; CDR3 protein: CASSPYSGTDGNTIYF
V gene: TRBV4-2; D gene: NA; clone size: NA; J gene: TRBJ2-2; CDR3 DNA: TGTGCCAGCAGCCCTACTAGAATCGTGACCGACGGGGAGCTGTTTTTT; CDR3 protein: CASSPTRIVTDGELFF
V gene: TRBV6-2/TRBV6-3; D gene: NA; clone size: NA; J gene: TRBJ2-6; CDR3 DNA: TGTGCCAGCAGTTCCCTCCGACAGGCCACTGGGGCCAACGTCCTGACTTTC; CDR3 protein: CASSSLRQATGANVLTF
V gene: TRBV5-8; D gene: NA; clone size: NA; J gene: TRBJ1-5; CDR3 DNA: TGTGCCAGCAGCCGCCTAGGGCCCCAGCATTTT; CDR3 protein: CASSRLGPQHF
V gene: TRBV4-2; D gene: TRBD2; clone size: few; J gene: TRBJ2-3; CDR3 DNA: TGTGCCAGCAGCCAAGATCAACTAGCGGGAAATACGCAGTATTTT; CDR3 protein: CASSQDQLAGNTQYF
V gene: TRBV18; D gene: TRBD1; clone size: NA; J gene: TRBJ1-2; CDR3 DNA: TGTGCCAGCTCACCAGACAGGGATGGCTACACCTTC; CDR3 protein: CASSPDRDGYTF
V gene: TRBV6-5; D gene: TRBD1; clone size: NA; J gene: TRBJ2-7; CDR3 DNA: TGTGCCAGCAGCAGCGGGACAGGGCCGCGCGAGCAGTACTTC; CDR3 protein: CASSSGTGPREQYF
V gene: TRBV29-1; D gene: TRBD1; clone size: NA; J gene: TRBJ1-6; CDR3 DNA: TGCAGCGTATCGACAGGGCAGAATTCACCCCTCCACTTT; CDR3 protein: CSVSTGQNSPLHF
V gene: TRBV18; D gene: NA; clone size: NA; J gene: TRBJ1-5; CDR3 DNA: TGTGCCAGCTCAGCCCATTGGGGGGGTAATCAGCCCCAGCATTTT; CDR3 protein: CASSAHWGGNQPQHF
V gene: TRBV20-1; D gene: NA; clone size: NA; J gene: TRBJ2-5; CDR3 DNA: TGCAGTGCCCGTAGAGAGACCCAGTACTTC; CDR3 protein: CSARRETQYF
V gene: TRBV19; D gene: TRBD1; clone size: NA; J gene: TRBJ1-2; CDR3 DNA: TGTGCCAGTAGGGGACAGGGAGCCCACTATGGCTACACCTTC; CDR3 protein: CASRGQGAHYGYTF
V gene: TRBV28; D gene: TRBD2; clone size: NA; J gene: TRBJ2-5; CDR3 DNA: TGTGCCAGCGTTAGCGGGAGTATGGAGACCCAGTACTTC; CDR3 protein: CASVSGSMETQYF
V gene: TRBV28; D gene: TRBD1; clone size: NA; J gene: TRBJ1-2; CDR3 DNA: TGTGCCAGCAAGGGGGCTGGCTATGGCTACACCTTC; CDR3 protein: CASKGAGYGYTF
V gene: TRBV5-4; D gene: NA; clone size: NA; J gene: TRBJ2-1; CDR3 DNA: TGTGCCAGCAGCTTGGCTTCCGGGAACAATGAGCAGTTCTTC; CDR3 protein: CASSLASGNNEQFF
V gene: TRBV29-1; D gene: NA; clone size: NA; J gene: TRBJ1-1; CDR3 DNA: TGCAGCGTTCTCGGCACTGAAGCTTTCTTT; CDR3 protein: CSVLGTEAFF
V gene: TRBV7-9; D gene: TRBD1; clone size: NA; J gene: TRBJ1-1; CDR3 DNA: TGTGCCAGCAGCCTAACAGGGGGTAGGAACACTGAAGCTTTCTTT; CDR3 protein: CASSLTGGRNTEAFF
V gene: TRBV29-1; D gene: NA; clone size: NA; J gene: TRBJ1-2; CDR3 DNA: TGCAGCTCGCGAGGCGGGGCAGACTATGGCTACACCTTC; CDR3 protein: CSSRGGADYGYTF
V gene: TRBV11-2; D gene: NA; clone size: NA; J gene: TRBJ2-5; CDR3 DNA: TGTGCCAGCAGCAAATCGCTGAGGAGAGAGACCCAGTACTTC; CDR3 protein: CASSKSLRRETQYF